Listed below are T cell receptor beta chains from one sample, sequenced in a study of neurological immune-mediated disorders. TCRdb re-called the 5' RACE reads through MiXCR, storing one row per CDR3 protein. There are about 79,000 distinct CDR3 sequences in the sample; 13% to 15% occur only once, and approximately 6.8% lies in the top ten. Sequenced input: PBMCs. These receptors originate from a woman aged 45-65 years in good health. Both conserved end residues are part of each CDR3. D genes are given only for firm matches. Clone size appears in some rows only: once, few, many, or a class for an expanded clone.

D	size	V	J	CDR3	DNA
-	many	TRBV6-1	TRBJ2-6	CASLWSTGGANVLTF	TGTGCCAGCTTATGGAGTACGGGTGGGGCCAACGTCCTGACTTTC
-	many	TRBV28	TRBJ1-4	CASSFRGRYNEKLFF	TGTGCCAGCAGTTTTCGTGGACGGTATAATGAAAAACTGTTTTTT
-	many	TRBV24-1	TRBJ1-5	CATSDRTGIQPQHF	TGTGCCACCAGTGATCGTACAGGGATTCAGCCCCAGCATTTT
-	-	TRBV4-1	TRBJ2-6	CASSHDRVGAATGVRSGANVLTF	TGCGCCAGCAGCCATGATCGAGTCGGGGCAGCCACGGGAGTTCGCTCTGGGGCCAACGTCCTGACTTTC
-	-	TRBV12-3/TRBV12-4	TRBJ2-5	CASSLWQRPQETQYF	TGTGCCAGCAGTTTATGGCAACGGCCTCAAGAGACCCAGTACTTC
-	many	TRBV18	TRBJ1-1	CASSGSLGTEAFF	TGTGCCAGCTCAGGGTCCTTGGGGACTGAAGCTTTCTTT
-	few	TRBV14	TRBJ2-1	CASSHYLAPVNNEQFF	TGTGCCAGCAGCCATTATCTAGCACCCGTGAACAATGAGCAGTTCTTC
TRBD1	many	TRBV5-1	TRBJ2-1	CASSLVQGVNNEQFF	TGCGCCAGCAGCTTGGTACAGGGGGTTAACAATGAGCAGTTCTTC
-	many	TRBV27	TRBJ1-5	CASSLSFWQNQPQHF	TGTGCCAGCAGTTTATCGTTTTGGCAGAATCAGCCCCAGCATTTT
TRBD2	many	TRBV7-2	TRBJ2-2	CASSLVVTSGTTNTGELFF	TGTGCCAGCAGCTTAGTAGTAACTAGCGGGACCACGAACACCGGGGAGCTGTTTTTT
-	many	TRBV5-1	TRBJ2-2	CASSLVQEGELFF	TGCGCCAGCAGCTTGGTTCAGGAGGGGGAGCTGTTTTTT
TRBD1	many	TRBV5-1	TRBJ2-1	CASSLRDRVYNEQFF	TGCGCCAGCAGCTTGAGGGACAGGGTTTACAATGAGCAGTTCTTC
TRBD1	few	TRBV5-6	TRBJ2-7	CASSGTGRISYEQYF	TGTGCCAGCAGCGGGACAGGGAGGATTTCCTACGAGCAGTACTTC
-	-	TRBV7-2	TRBJ1-3	CASSGREKISGNTIYF	TGTGCCAGCAGCGGCCGGGAGAAAATCTCTGGAAACACCATATATTTT
-	many	TRBV7-9	TRBJ1-2	CASSLEMHETSTF	TGTGCCAGCAGCTTAGAAATGCATGAAACGAGCACCTTC